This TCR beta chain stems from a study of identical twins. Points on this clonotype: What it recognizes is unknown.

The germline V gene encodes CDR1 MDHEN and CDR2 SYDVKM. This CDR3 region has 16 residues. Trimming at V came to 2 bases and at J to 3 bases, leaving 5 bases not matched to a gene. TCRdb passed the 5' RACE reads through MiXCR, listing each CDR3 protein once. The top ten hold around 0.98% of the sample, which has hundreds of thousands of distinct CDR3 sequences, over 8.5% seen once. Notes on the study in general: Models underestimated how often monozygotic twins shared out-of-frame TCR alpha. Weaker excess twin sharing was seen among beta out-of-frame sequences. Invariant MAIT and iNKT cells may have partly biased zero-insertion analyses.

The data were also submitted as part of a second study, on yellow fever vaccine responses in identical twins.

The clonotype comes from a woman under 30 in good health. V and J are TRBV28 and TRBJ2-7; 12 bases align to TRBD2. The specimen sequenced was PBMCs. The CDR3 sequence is CASSLVGTSGYYEQYF. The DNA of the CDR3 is TGTGCCAGCAGTTTAGTCGGGACTAGCGGGTACTACGAGCAGTACTTC.